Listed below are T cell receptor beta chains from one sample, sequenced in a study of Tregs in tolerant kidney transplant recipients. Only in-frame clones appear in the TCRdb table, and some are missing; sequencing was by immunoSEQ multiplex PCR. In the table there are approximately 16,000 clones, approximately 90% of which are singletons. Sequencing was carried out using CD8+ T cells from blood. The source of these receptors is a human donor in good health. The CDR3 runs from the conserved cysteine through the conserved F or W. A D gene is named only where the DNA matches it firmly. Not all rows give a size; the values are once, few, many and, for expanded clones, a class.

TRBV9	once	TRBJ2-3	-	TGTGCCAGCAGCCGCCTAAGCACAGATACGCAGTATTTT	CASSRLSTDTQYF
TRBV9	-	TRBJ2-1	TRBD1	TGTGCCAGCAGCCGAAGGGGACAGCTTGATGAGCAGTTCTTC	CASSRRGQLDEQFF
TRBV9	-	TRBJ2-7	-	TGTGCCAGCAGCGTCCGGGACACCTCCTACGAGCAGTACTTC	CASSVRDTSYEQYF
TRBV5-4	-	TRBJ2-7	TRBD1	TGTGCCAGCAGCCGGGACAGGGTCTACGAGCAGTACTTC	CASSRDRVYEQYF
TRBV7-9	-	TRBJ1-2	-	TGTGCCAGCGGAACAGGGCCCAACTATGGCTACACCTTC	CASGTGPNYGYTF
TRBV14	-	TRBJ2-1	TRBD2	TGTGCCAGCAGCCCCGGACTAGCTCTCCGCAATGAGCAGTTCTTC	CASSPGLALRNEQFF
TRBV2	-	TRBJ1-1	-	TGTGCCAGCAGTGAATTAGGTTCGAACACTGAAGCTTTCTTT	CASSELGSNTEAFF
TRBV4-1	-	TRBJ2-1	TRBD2	TGCGCCAGCAGCCAAGAAGGAAGCGGGGGGGACAATGAGCAGTTCTTC	CASSQEGSGGDNEQFF
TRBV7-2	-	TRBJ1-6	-	TGTGCCAGCAGACTTACTCGGGAGTCAAATTCACCCCTCCACTTT	CASRLTRESNSPLHF
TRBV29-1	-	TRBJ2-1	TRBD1	TGCAGCGTGGACAGGTTAAACGGAAAGCGTGAGCAGTTCTTC	CSVDRLNGKREQFF
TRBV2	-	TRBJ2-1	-	TGTGCCAGCAGGCCGGGACTTTCCTCCTACAATGAGCAGTTCTTC	CASRPGLSSYNEQFF
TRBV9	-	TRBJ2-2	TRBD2	TGTGCCAGCAGCGTTCGGCCGAGCGGGGGGCCCTCCACCGGGGAGCTGTTTTTT	CASSVRPSGGPSTGELFF
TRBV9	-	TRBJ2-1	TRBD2	TGTGCCAGCAGCGCAGGACTAGCGCATGAGCAGTTCTTC	CASSAGLAHEQFF
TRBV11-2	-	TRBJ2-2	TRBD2	TGTGCCAGCAGCTTAAGGGCGGGACTAAACACCGGGGAGCTGTTTTTT	CASSLRAGLNTGELFF
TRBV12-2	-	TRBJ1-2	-	TGTGCAAGTCGCTCAGACGGAGGGGTGAACTATGGCTACACCTTC	CASRSDGGVNYGYTF
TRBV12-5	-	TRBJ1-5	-	TGTGCTAGTGGTTTGGTCTGGGGGTCGGATCAGCCCCAGCATTTT	CASGLVWGSDQPQHF
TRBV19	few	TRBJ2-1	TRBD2	TGTGCCAGTAGTATAGCGGGGGGGCCCGAGAATGAGCAGTTCTTC	CASSIAGGPENEQFF
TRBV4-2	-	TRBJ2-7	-	TGTGCCAGCAGCCAAGGGGGGTGGGGAGCCTACGAGCAGTACTTC	CASSQGGWGAYEQYF
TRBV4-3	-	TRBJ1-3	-	TGCGCCAGCAGCCAAGGAGGGGAAGAAAGAAACACCATATATTTT	CASSQGGEERNTIYF
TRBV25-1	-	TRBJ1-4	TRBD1	TGTGCCAGCAGTGGAGACCGGGACAGGGATAAACTGTTTTTT	CASSGDRDRDKLFF
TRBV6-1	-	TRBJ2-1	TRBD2	TGTGCCAGCAGTGAATGGACTAGCGGGAGCTCCGATGAGCAGTTCTTC	CASSEWTSGSSDEQFF
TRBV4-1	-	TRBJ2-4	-	TGCGCCAGCAGCAGGATGGTGGGAAACATTCAGTACTTC	CASSRMVGNIQYF
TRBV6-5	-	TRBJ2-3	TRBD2	TGTGCCAGCAGTTCTCAAGGGGGACTAGCGGGCGATACGCAGTATTTT	CASSSQGGLAGDTQYF
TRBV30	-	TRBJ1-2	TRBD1	TGTGCCTGGAGAGATGGACAGGTCGGGACTAACTATGGCTACACCTTC	CAWRDGQVGTNYGYTF
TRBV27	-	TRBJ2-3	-	TGTGCCAGCAGTGTACTAGCCCGCACAGATACGCAGTATTTT	CASSVLARTDTQYF
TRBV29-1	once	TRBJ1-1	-	TGCAGCGTTGAACTCCTGGGGGGGAACACTGAAGCTTTCTTT	CSVELLGGNTEAFF
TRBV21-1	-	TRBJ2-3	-	TGTGCCAGCAGCAAAGGTATAGGGGTAAGGACAGATACGCAGTATTTT	CASSKGIGVRTDTQYF
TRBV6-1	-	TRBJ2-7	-	TGTGCCAGCAGTGTTGCGCCTAATTCCTACGAGCAGTACTTC	CASSVAPNSYEQYF
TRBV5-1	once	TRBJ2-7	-	TGCGCCAGCAGCTTAAGTGTGGGGTACGAGCAGTACTTC	CASSLSVGYEQYF
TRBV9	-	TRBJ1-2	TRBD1	TGTGCCAGCAGCGTAGAGGGGACAGCTAACTATGGCTACACCTTC	CASSVEGTANYGYTF
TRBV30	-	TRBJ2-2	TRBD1	TGTGCCTGGGGGGACAGACAAGGCGGGGAGCTGTTTTTT	CAWGDRQGGELFF
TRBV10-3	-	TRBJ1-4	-	TGTGCCATCAGTGAGTCTACTGCCACTAATGAAAAACTGTTTTTT	CAISESTATNEKLFF
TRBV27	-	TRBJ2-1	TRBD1	TGTGCCAGCTCTTCGAGAGGGGGCCATAGCTCCTACAATGAGCAGTTCTTC	CASSSRGGHSSYNEQFF
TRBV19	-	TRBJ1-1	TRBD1	TGTGCCAGTAGTATTCCGGGACAGAGCACTGAAGCTTTCTTT	CASSIPGQSTEAFF
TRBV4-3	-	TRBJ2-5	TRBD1	TGCGCCAGCAGCCACTCGTGGGGGGCAGGGGGCTGGGAGACCCAGTACTTC	CASSHSWGAGGWETQYF
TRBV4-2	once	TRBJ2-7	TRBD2	TGTGCCAGCAGCCAAGATAGGAGCGGGATGGCCTCCTACGAGCAGTACTTC	CASSQDRSGMASYEQYF
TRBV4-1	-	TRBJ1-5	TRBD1	TGCGCCAGCAGCCAAGGGGTCCTACAGGGGGTCAATCAGCCCCAGCATTTT	CASSQGVLQGVNQPQHF
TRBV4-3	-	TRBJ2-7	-	TGCGCCAGCAGCCAAGTTGTCGGCCGCGGCGAGCAGTACTTC	CASSQVVGRGEQYF
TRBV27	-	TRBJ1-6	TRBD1	TGTGCCAGCACTCGAGTTCGGACAGGGTCAAGTTCACCCCTCCACTTT	CASTRVRTGSSSPLHF
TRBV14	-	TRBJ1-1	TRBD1	TGTGCCAGCAGCCACACAGGGGCTTACGCTGAAGCTTTCTTT	CASSHTGAYAEAFF
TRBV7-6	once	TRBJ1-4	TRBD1	TGTGCCAGCAGCTTAGACAGGGGGCTTTTTGAAAAACTGTTTTTT	CASSLDRGLFEKLFF
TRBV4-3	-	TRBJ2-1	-	TGCGCCAGCAGCCAGTTCTCGGACCGCTACTACAATGAGCAGTTCTTC	CASSQFSDRYYNEQFF
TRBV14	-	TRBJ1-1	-	TGTGCCAGCAGCCAAGATCGTTTCATAGGGGAGACTGAAGCTTTCTTT	CASSQDRFIGETEAFF
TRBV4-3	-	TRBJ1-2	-	TGCGCCAGCAGCCAGACCCCAGGGAACTGGTATGGCTACACCTTC	CASSQTPGNWYGYTF
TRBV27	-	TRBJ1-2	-	TGTGCCAGCAGTTTACGAGGGGACGGCTACACCTTC	CASSLRGDGYTF
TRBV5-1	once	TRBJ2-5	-	TGCGCCAGCAGCTTGGGGGGACGGCCTCAAGAGACCCAGTACTTC	CASSLGGRPQETQYF
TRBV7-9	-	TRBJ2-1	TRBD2	TGTGCCAGCAGCTCGGGGACTAGCGGGGAGAATGAGCAGTTCTTC	CASSSGTSGENEQFF
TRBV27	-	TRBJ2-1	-	TGTGCCAGCAGTAATTCCCAGTTTTCAAATGAGCAGTTCTTC	CASSNSQFSNEQFF
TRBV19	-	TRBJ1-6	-	TGTGCCAGTTCTTTGGGACCATTTCAGGAGGCAAATTCACCCCTCCACTTT	CASSLGPFQEANSPLHF
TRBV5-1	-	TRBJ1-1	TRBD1	TGCGCCAGCAGCTACGGACAGGGAGGGACTGAAGCTTTCTTT	CASSYGQGGTEAFF
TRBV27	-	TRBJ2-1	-	TGTGCCAGCAGTTTATATTTAGGGATTGAGCAGTTCTTC	CASSLYLGIEQFF
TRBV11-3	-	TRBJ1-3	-	TGTGCCACCCCCGTAGAGCGCGGAAACACCATATATTTT	CATPVERGNTIYF
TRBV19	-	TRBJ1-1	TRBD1	TGTGCCAGTATTCCGACAGGGACCGCTGAAGCTTTCTTT	CASIPTGTAEAFF